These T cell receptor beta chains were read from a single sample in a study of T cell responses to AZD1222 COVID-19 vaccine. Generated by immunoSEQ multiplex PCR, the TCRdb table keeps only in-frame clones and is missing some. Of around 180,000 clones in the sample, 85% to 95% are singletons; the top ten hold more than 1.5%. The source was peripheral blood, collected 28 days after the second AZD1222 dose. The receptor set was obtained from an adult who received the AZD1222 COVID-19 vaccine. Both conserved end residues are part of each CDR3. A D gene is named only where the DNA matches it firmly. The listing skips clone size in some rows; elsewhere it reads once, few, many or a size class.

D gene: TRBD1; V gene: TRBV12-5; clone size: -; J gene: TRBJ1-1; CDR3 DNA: TGTGCTAGTGGTTTTACCCTCCTGACAGGGGGCACTGAAGCTTTCTTT; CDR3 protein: CASGFTLLTGGTEAFF
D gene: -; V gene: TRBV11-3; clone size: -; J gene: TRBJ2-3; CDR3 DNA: TGTGCCAGCAGCTCCGGACGGGATTACACAGATACGCAGTATTTT; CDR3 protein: CASSSGRDYTDTQYF
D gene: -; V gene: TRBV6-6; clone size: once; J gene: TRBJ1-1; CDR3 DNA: TGTGCCAGCAGTTCCTCCGCGGACACTGAAGCTTTCTTT; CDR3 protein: CASSSSADTEAFF
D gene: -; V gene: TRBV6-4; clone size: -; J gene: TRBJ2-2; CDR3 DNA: TGTGCCAGCAGTAAGGGCTTGGACACCGGGGAGCTGTTTTTT; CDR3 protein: CASSKGLDTGELFF
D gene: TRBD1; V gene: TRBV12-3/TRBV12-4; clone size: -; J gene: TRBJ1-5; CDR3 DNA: TGTGCAAGCAGGGGACAGGAGAATCAGCCCCAGCATTTT; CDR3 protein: CASRGQENQPQHF
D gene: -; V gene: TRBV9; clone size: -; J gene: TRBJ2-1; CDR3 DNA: TGTGCCAGCAGCGTGTCGGGGACAATCTCCTACAATGAGCAGTTCTTC; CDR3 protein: CASSVSGTISYNEQFF
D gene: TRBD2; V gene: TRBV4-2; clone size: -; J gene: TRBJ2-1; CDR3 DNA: TGTGCCAGCAGCCCCCCCGGAGCGGGAGGGTTACATGAGCAGTTCTTC; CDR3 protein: CASSPPGAGGLHEQFF
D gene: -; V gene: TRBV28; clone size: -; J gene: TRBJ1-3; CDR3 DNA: TGTGCCAGCAGCCCGACAGCGAACACCATATATTTT; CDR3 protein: CASSPTANTIYF
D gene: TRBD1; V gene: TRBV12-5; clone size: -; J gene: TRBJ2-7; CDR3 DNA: TGTGCTAGTGGTTTGCCCCGACCAGGGGGCGGTTACGAGCAGTACTTC; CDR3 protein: CASGLPRPGGGYEQYF
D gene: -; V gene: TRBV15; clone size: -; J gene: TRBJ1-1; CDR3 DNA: TGTGCCACCAGCAGAGATCCAGGGGCCGATAGCACTGAAGCTTTCTTT; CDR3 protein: CATSRDPGADSTEAFF
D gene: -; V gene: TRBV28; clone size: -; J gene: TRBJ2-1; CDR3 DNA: TGTGCCAGCAGTCGACTAGACAACAATGAGCAGTTCTTC; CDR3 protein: CASSRLDNNEQFF
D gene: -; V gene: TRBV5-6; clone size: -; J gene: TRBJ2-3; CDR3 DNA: TGTGCCAGCAGCCACACTAACTCCGGAGATACGCAGTATTTT; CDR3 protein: CASSHTNSGDTQYF
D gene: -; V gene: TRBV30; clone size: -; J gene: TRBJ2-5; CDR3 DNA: TGTGCCTGGAGTGAGCATCACCCGGTTGAGGAGACCCAGTACTTC; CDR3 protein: CAWSEHHPVEETQYF
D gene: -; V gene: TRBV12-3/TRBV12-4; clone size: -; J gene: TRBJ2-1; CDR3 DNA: TGTGCCAGCAGTTTAAGCAGGTACAATGAGCAGTTCTTC; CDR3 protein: CASSLSRYNEQFF
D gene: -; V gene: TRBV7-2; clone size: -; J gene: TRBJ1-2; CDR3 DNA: TGTGCCAGCAGCTTAGGAGGGCAAAAAGGCTACACCTTC; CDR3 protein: CASSLGGQKGYTF
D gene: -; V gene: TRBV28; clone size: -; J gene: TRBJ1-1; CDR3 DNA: TGTGCCAGCAGTCGCAAGGGGGACACTGAAGCTTTCTTT; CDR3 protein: CASSRKGDTEAFF
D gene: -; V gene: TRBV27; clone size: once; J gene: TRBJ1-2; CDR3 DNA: TGTGCCAGCAGTTCCGGAACTGACTATGGCTACACCTTC; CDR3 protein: CASSSGTDYGYTF
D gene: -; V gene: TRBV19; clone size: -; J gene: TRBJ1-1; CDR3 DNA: TGTGCCAGTAGTATTAACGGTGAGGGTGAAGCTTTCTTT; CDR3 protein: CASSINGEGEAFF
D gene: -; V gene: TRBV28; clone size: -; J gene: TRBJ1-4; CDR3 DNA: TGTGCCAGCGGACGACGGGTATCAGGTGAAAAACTGTTTTTT; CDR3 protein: CASGRRVSGEKLFF
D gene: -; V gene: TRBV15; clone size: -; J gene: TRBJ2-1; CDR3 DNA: TGTGCCACCAGCAGAGATCGGGGGAAGTCACGGGAGCAGTTCTTC; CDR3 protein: CATSRDRGKSREQFF
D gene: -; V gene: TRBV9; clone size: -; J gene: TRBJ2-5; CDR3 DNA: TGTGCCAGCAGCGTAGTAGGGGGAGGAAAAGAGACCCAGTACTTC; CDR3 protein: CASSVVGGGKETQYF
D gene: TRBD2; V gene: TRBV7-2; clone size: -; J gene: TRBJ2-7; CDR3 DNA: TGTGCCAGCAGCAAACCGGGCGGACTAGCCTACGAGCAGTACTTC; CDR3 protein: CASSKPGGLAYEQYF
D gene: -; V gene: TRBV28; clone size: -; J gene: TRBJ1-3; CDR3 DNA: TGTGCCAGCAGTTACGACAGCTCTGGAAACACCATATATTTT; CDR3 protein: CASSYDSSGNTIYF
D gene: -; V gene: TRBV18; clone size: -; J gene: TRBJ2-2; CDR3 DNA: TGTGCCAGCTCACCCCTGAGCACCGGGGAGCTGTTTTTT; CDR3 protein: CASSPLSTGELFF
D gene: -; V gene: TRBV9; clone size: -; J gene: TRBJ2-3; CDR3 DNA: TGTGCCAGCAGCGCGGGGGCAGATACGCAGTATTTT; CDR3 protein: CASSAGADTQYF
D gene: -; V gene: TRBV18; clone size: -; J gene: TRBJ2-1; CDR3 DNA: TGTGCCAGCTCACCCCCAACGACAGGTTACAATGAGCAGTTCTTC; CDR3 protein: CASSPPTTGYNEQFF
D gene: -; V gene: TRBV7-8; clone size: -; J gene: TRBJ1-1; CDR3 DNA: TGTGCCAGCAGACGAGGGACTGAAGCTTTCTTT; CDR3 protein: CASRRGTEAFF
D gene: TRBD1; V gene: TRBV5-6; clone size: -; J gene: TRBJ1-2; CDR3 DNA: TGTGCCAGCAGCCCTTGGGGGGAGACAGGGCGCTATGGCTACACCTTC; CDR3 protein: CASSPWGETGRYGYTF
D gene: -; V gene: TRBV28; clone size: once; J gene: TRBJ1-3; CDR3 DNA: TGTGCCAGCAGTTTACGGGGACTAGGCACCATATATTTT; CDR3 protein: CASSLRGLGTIYF
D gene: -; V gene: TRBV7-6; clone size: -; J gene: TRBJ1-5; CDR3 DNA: TGTGCCAGCAGCTTAGCGCATTATAGCAATCAGCCCCAGCATTTT; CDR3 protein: CASSLAHYSNQPQHF
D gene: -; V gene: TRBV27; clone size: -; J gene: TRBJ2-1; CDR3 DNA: TGTGCCAGCGGAGACTTTTCCTACAATGAGCAGTTCTTC; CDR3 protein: CASGDFSYNEQFF
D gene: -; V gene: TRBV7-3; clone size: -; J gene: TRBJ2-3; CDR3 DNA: TGTGCCAGCAGCTTAATTCAGGGGTCCACAGATACGCAGTATTTT; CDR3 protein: CASSLIQGSTDTQYF
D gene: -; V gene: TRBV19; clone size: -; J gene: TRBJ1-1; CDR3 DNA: TGTGCCAGTAGGCGGCCCCACCGGGGTAAGGAGACTGAAGCTTTCTTT; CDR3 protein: CASRRPHRGKETEAFF
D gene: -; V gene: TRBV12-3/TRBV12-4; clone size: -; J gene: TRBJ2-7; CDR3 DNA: TGTGCCAGCAGCCTGACAAGCTACGAGCAGTACTTC; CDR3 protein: CASSLTSYEQYF
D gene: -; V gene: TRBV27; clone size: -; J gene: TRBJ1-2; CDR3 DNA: TGTGCCAGCAGTTTGAACGGGGGGGATCGCTACACCTTC; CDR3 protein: CASSLNGGDRYTF
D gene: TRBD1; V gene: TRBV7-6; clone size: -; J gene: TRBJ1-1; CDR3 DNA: TGTGCCAGCAGCTTAGAAGGGACAGGGGGAACCACTGAAGCTTTCTTT; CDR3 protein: CASSLEGTGGTTEAFF